The 26 T cell receptor beta chains below were found in one sample sequenced in a study of cytomegalovirus exposure and HLA in healthy donors. Measured with immunoSEQ multiplex PCR; TCRdb has only the in-frame clones, and not every one. The table has roughly 310,000 clones, nearly 90% seen once. The sequencing input was PBMCs. The receptors derive from a man aged 30-40 years in good health and CMV-seronegative.

This clone was detected once. This chain links TRBV7-2 with TRBJ1-1; D call uncertain. Germline V gene sequence: CDR1 SGHTA, CDR2 FQGNSA. Trimming removed 1 base at V and 1 base at J, with 4 bases between. The CDR3 loop spans 13 amino acids. CDR3 DNA sequence: TGTGCCAGCAGCTTAGTCAGGAACACTGAAGCTTTCTTT. Residues: CASSLVRNTEAFF.

V is TRBV14 and J is TRBJ2-1; unclear D gene. V was cut by 2 bases and J by 4 bases, with 6 bases left in between. This CDR3 has 13 amino acids. Germline V gives CDR1 SGHDN, CDR2 FVKESK. This chain's CDR3 is CASSQRVYNEQFF. CDR3 bases: TGTGCCAGCAGCCAACGAGTTTACAATGAGCAGTTCTTC.

J is TRBJ2-4 and V is TRBV7-9, with 9 bases identical to TRBD1. CDR1 is SEHNR, CDR2 FQNEAQ, per germline (reference sequence). The V gene end was trimmed by 5 bases and the J gene end by 2 bases; junction bases not matched to a gene: 4. The length of the CDR3 is 15 residues. The CDR3 sequence is CASSTGGESKNIQYF. For the CDR3, the DNA is TGTGCCAGCAGCACAGGGGGCGAGTCCAAAAACATTCAGTACTTC.

The genes are TRBV4-1 and TRBJ2-2; D remains ambiguous. This CDR3 contains 13 residues. Trimming took 6 bases from V and 6 from J, leaving 11 bases between them. CDR1 and CDR2 from the germline V gene are MGHRA and YSYEKL. The DNA of the CDR3 is TGCGCCAGCAGTCCTCCAGTGGCCGGGGAGCTGTTTTTT. It codes for CASSPPVAGELFF.

CDR3 nucleotides: TGTGCCAGCAGCCAAGGACAGGGGGACTATGGCTACACCTTC. As protein: CASSQGQGDYGYTF. The chain links TRBV7-9 to TRBJ1-2; 10 bases agree with TRBD1. V was pared by 5 bases and J by 3 bases, with 3 bases of the junction left unmatched. Germline V CDR1 and CDR2: SEHNR, FQNEAQ (reference sequence). The CDR3 consists of 14 residues.

V usage is TRBV29-1 and J usage is TRBJ2-6, with TRBD2 identical over 12 bases. CDR3 length equals 17 residues. Germline V CDR1 and CDR2: SQVTM, ANQGSEA. Unmatched junction bases numbered 4, after V lost 1 base and J lost 3 bases. CDR3 in DNA: TGCAGCGTTGAAGCTAGCGGGGGGGCACGTGGGGCCAACGTCCTGACTTTC. Its translation: CSVEASGGARGANVLTF.

The rearrangement links TRBV27 to TRBJ2-1, with D maybe TRBD1 (6 bases). Germline values: CDR1 MNHEY, CDR2 SMNVEV (reference sequence). The germline V and J ends were trimmed by 3 bases and 4 bases, with 13 bases remaining between them. The CDR3 has 15 residues. The DNA for the CDR3 is TGTGCCAGCAGTTTCGGTCAGGGGATTTACAATGAGCAGTTCTTC. Translated, it gives CASSFGQGIYNEQFF.

The V gene is TRBV27, the J gene TRBJ1-2, with D perhaps TRBD1 (6 bases). CDR3 length: 17 amino acids. Looked up from germline, CDR1 is MNHEY and CDR2 is SMNVEV (reference sequence). The V gene lost 6 bases and the J gene lost 4 bases, with 24 bases spanning the gap. The CDR3 spells CASSLLYYGQSPYGYTF. In nucleotides, the CDR3 is TGTGCCAGCAGCTTACTCTACTACGGACAGTCACCCTATGGCTACACCTTC.

This sequence joins TRBV10-3 and TRBJ2-2; TRBD2 aligns across 13 bases. The CDR3 totals 18 residues. The junction had 9 bases not matched to a gene; V was cut back by 4 bases and J by 4 bases. The germline CDR1 and CDR2 sequences are ENHRY and SYGVKD. In DNA form, the CDR3 reads TGTGCCATCAGTGCCACTAGCGGGGGGGCCATAGGCACCGGGGAGCTGTTTTTT. Its translation is CAISATSGGAIGTGELFF.

The chain is built from TRBV7-9 and TRBJ2-1; unclear D gene. From germline, CDR1 is SEHNR and CDR2 FQNEAQ (reference sequence). V lost 0 bases and J lost 0, with 9 bases in between. CDR3 length: 16 residues. The CDR3 bases are TGTGCCAGCAGCTTAGCTTTAGCCGACTCCTACAATGAGCAGTTCTTC. This gives the protein CASSLALADSYNEQFF.

This clone showed up just once. The rearrangement links TRBV7-6 to TRBJ2-5; perhaps TRBD2 as D (6 bases). V shed 1 base and J shed 4 bases, with 7 bases lying between them. Germline V gene sequence: CDR1 SGHVS, CDR2 FNYEAQ. This CDR3 comprises 13 residues. The chain's CDR3 is CASSLVGGETQYF. The CDR3 nucleotides read TGTGCCAGCAGCTTAGTCGGGGGAGAGACCCAGTACTTC.

V is TRBV5-1 and J is TRBJ2-5; 13 positions agree with TRBD2. This CDR3 contains 16 residues. The V gene end was trimmed by 4 bases and the J gene end by 4 bases; junction bases not matched to a gene: 7. Per the germline V gene, CDR1 is SGHRS and CDR2 is YFSETQ. Written as DNA, the CDR3 is TGCGCCAGCAGCATAGGACTAGCGGGGGATGGAGAGACCCAGTACTTC. Translation: CASSIGLAGDGETQYF.

The V and J genes are TRBV10-1 and TRBJ1-2; 7 nucleotides agree with TRBD1. Germline CDR1 is WNHNN and CDR2 is SYGVQD (reference sequence). V lost 8 bases, J lost 2 bases, and 5 bases stayed unmatched. CDR3 size: 13 residues. CDR3 nucleotide sequence: TGCGCCAGCGCTTCGACAGGGAACTATGGCTACACCTTC. It codes for CASASTGNYGYTF.

This chain connects TRBV5-6 to TRBJ1-4; D is possibly TRBD1 (6 bases). Germline loops: CDR1 SGHDT, CDR2 YYEEEE. CDR3 length equals 14 residues. Trimming pared 7 bases from V and 8 bases from J, leaving 18 bases between. The CDR3 bases are TGTGCCAGCGAAGGTACAGGGACGAGCGAAAAACTGTTTTTT. Translation: CASEGTGTSEKLFF.

The CDR3 DNA sequence: TGTGCAAGTCGCTTAGCCGATGGCTACACCTTC. Its translation is CASRLADGYTF. The chain recombines TRBV12-2 with TRBJ1-2. TRBV12-2 is described as a pseudogene. The CDR3 loop spans 11 amino acids.

The rearrangement uses TRBV25-1 and TRBJ2-1; D not resolved. CDR3 size: 15 residues. Trimming cost V 3 bases and J 0 bases, with 9 bases left between them. The germline gives CDR1 MGHDK, CDR2 SYGVNS. This CDR3 is CASSEIESSYNEQFF. CDR3 nucleotides: TGTGCCAGCAGTGAGATCGAGAGCTCCTACAATGAGCAGTTCTTC.

The CDR3 region has the DNA TGTGCCAGCAGCTGGGAGGCCCAAGAGACCCAGTACTTC. Its translation is CASSWEAQETQYF. The V and J genes are TRBV7-9 and TRBJ2-5; possibly TRBD2 for D (6 bases). Germline CDR1 and CDR2: SEHNR and FQNEAQ (reference sequence). The germline V and J ends were trimmed by 4 bases and 1 base, with 7 bases remaining between them. The length of the CDR3 is 13 residues.

The J gene is TRBJ1-5, the V gene TRBV2, with no clear D. Looked up from germline, CDR1 is SNHLY and CDR2 is FYNNEI. The CDR3 runs 19 residues. V lost 2 bases, J lost 9 bases, and 29 bases lay in between. The CDR3 loop is CASSEINDFWQSGSGPQHF. CDR3 in DNA: TGTGCCAGCAGTGAAATAAACGATTTTTGGCAATCCGGATCGGGGCCCCAGCATTTT.

The J gene is TRBJ2-7, the V gene TRBV6-5; a possible D gene is TRBD2 (6 bases). The V end was cut by 9 bases, the J end by 3 bases, with 15 bases between. This CDR3 has 13 residues. CDR1 MNHEY and CDR2 SVGAGI come from the germline V gene. The CDR3 region is CASRPVGLYEQYF. The CDR3, as DNA: TGTGCCAGTCGGCCAGTGGGACTCTACGAGCAGTACTTC.

The CDR3 DNA reads TGTGCCAGCAGTTTATCCCGGGGGACAGTCAACTACGAGCAGTACTTC. This translates into CASSLSRGTVNYEQYF. The chain joins TRBV27 to TRBJ2-7; possibly TRBD1 for D (7 bases). The V and J ends lost 0 bases and 3 bases respectively, with 15 bases between them. CDR3 length: 16 residues. Germline V gene lookup returns CDR1 MNHEY and CDR2 SMNVEV (reference sequence).

J is TRBJ2-1 and V is TRBV6-5, with 12 bases lining up with TRBD2. The CDR3 totals 15 residues. J gave up 10 bases and V 4 bases, and 8 bases lay outside the gene matches. Germline values: CDR1 MNHEY, CDR2 SVGAGI. In DNA form, the CDR3 reads TGTGCCAGCAGTTCCTCTAGCGGGGGGGCCTTCGAGCAGTTCTTC. This gives the protein CASSSSSGGAFEQFF.

The chain employs TRBV7-9 and TRBJ1-1; no firm D call. The CDR3 contains 17 residues. V lost 8 bases and J lost 3, with 25 bases in between. The V gene's germline CDR1 is SEHNR and CDR2 FQNEAQ (reference sequence). The CDR3 coding sequence is TGTGCCAGCCGCTATAGTAGTGGGTCTTCCCGGGACACTGAAGCTTTCTTT. Protein: CASRYSSGSSRDTEAFF.

This chain uses TRBV5-1 with TRBJ2-1; 7 bases line up with TRBD2. The V gene end was trimmed by 4 bases and the J gene end by 9 bases; junction bases not matched to a gene: 13. Germline CDR1 and CDR2: SGHRS and YFSETQ. The length of the CDR3 is 15 residues. In nucleotides, the CDR3 is TGCGCCAGCAGCGGGGAGCCGGGACTAACGAGTGAGCAGTTCTTC. Its translation is CASSGEPGLTSEQFF.

The V gene is TRBV7-9, the J gene TRBJ2-5, with D tentatively TRBD1 (5 bases). The CDR3 runs 15 residues. Per the germline V gene, CDR1 is SEHNR and CDR2 is FQNEAQ (reference sequence). Trimming left V 2 bases short and J 4 bases short, with 14 bases between. CDR3 loop: CASSLRGLGRETQYF. CDR3 in DNA: TGTGCCAGCAGCTTAAGGGGTTTAGGTCGAGAGACCCAGTACTTC.

The rearrangement links TRBV11-2 to TRBJ1-1; perhaps TRBD1 as D (6 bases). Germline lookup yields CDR1 SGHAT and CDR2 FQNNGV. V gave up 9 bases and J gave up 1 base, with 9 bases separating them. The CDR3 has 12 residues. The CDR3 is CARGHPNTEAFF. DNA of the CDR3: TGTGCCAGGGGACACCCGAACACTGAAGCTTTCTTT. Supplemented by reference TRBV11-2 and TRBJ1-1, the full variable domain reads EAGVAQSPRYKIIEKRQSVAFWCNPISGHATLYWYQQILGQGPKLLIQFQNNGVVDDSQLPKDRFSAERLKGVDSTLKIQPAKLEDSAVYLCARGHPNTEAFFGQGTRLTVV.

The rearrangement joins TRBV7-8 to TRBJ2-3; D possibly corresponds to TRBD1 (5 bases). Germline V gene sequence: CDR1 SGHVS, CDR2 FQNEAQ. Trimming cost V 1 base and J 3 bases, with 11 bases left between them. CDR3 length: 15 amino acids. This CDR3 is CASSLGRQGTDTQYF. CDR3 nucleotide sequence: TGTGCCAGCAGCTTAGGTCGCCAGGGAACAGATACGCAGTATTTT.